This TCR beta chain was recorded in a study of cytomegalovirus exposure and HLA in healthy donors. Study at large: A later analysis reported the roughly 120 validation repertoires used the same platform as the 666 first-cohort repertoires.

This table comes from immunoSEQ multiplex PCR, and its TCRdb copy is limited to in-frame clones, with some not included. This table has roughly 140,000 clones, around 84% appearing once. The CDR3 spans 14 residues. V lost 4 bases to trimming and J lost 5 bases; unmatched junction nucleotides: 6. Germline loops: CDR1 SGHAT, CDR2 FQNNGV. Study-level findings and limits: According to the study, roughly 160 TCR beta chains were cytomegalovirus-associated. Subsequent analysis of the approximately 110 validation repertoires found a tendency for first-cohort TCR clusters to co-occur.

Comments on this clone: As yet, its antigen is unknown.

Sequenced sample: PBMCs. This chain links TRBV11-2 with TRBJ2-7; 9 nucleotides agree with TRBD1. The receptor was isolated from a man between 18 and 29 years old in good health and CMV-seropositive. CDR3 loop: CASSSYRGRNEQYF. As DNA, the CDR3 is TGTGCCAGCAGCTCATACAGGGGGCGGAACGAGCAGTACTTC.